These 24 T cell receptor beta chains came from one sample sequenced in a study of cytomegalovirus exposure and HLA in healthy donors. PCR involved 60 Vbeta and 13 Jbeta primers. Libraries were prepared by immunoSEQ multiplex PCR; TCRdb keeps only in-frame clonotypes and omits some of them. The data contain a few hundred thousand clones, roughly 80% of them singletons. The sample taken for sequencing was PBMCs. The receptors were sampled from a man aged 25 to 45 in good health and CMV-seronegative.

This clone was seen only a few times. This rearrangement joins TRBV19 to TRBJ1-4; 10 bases map to TRBD1. Germline-derived CDR1 and CDR2 are LNHDA and SQIVND (reference sequence). The junction had 14 bases not matched to a gene; V was cut back by 5 bases and J by 8 bases. The CDR3 totals 17 residues. CDR3 bases: TGTGCCAGTAGTCCCCGGGACAGGGGAAAAGTTAGGGAAAAACTGTTTTTT. It encodes CASSPRDRGKVREKLFF.

In the case of this clone: The identical CDR3 is also encoded by other nucleotide sequences in the sample. V and J are TRBV5-6 and TRBJ2-2, with 13 nucleotides matching TRBD2. V dropped 7 bases and J dropped 2; count of bases not matched to a gene: 8. This CDR3 has 17 residues. Germline V gives CDR1 SGHDT, CDR2 YYEEEE. The DNA for the CDR3 is TGTGCCAGCCATGCGGGACTAGCGGGGATTAACACCGGGGAGCTGTTTTTT. Translated, it gives CASHAGLAGINTGELFF.

The chain combines TRBV7-9 with TRBJ1-4, with D unresolved. The CDR3 is 14 residues long. Germline CDR1 SEHNR, CDR2 FQNEAQ (reference sequence). V was trimmed by 9 bases and J by 0 bases, leaving 11 bases between them. CDR3 in amino acids: CASRGIATNEKLFF. The DNA for the CDR3 is TGTGCCAGTAGAGGGATTGCAACTAATGAAAAACTGTTTTTT.

The rearrangement uses TRBV5-1 and TRBJ2-7; the D gene is possibly TRBD1 (5 bases). Germline lookup yields CDR1 SGHRS and CDR2 YFSETQ. V was trimmed by 3 bases and J by 0 bases, leaving 13 bases between them. There are 15 residues in the CDR3. CDR3 sequence (DNA): TGCGCCAGCAGCTCCGGTTGGGGCAGCTCCTACGAGCAGTACTTC. Translation gives CASSSGWGSSYEQYF.

The rearrangement links TRBV28 to TRBJ1-4; D remains unclear. Germline lookup yields CDR1 MDHEN and CDR2 SYDVKM. This CDR3 is built from 15 residues. Deletions cut 5 bases from V and 8 bases from J, with 18 bases between. CDR3 loop: CASSLLGSLSEKLFF. CDR3 DNA: TGTGCCAGCAGTCTACTAGGGAGCCTCAGCGAAAAACTGTTTTTT.

The chain joins TRBV28 to TRBJ2-3; 11 positions match TRBD2. Per germline, CDR1 MDHEN and CDR2 SYDVKM. The CDR3 spans 18 residues. V shed 4 bases, J shed 3 bases, and the junction held 12 bases outside the gene matches. The CDR3 sequence is CASSSTSGAPAGTDTQYF. CDR3 bases: TGTGCCAGCAGTTCGACTAGCGGGGCCCCAGCAGGAACAGATACGCAGTATTTT.

This clone turned up a few times. One end of the junction varies from germline; a read error may be responsible. The chain employs TRBV4-2 and TRBJ1-6, with TRBD1 as a possible D gene (5 bases). The CDR3 extends over 16 amino acids. The germline CDR1 and CDR2 sequences are LGHNA and YNFKEQ. CDR3 region: CASSQEGAAANSLLHF. The CDR3 DNA is TGTGCCAGCAGCCAAGAAGGGGCGGCTGCCAATTCACTCCTCCACTTT.

The chain carries TRBV27 and TRBJ1-1; the D gene is possibly TRBD1 (5 bases). CDR1 and CDR2 (germline): MNHEY, SMNVEV (reference sequence). The CDR3 is 14 residues long. V lost 1 base to trimming and J lost 3 bases, with 9 bases between them. In DNA form, the CDR3 reads TGTGCCAGCAGTTTATGGGGCACGTACACTGAAGCTTTCTTT. It translates to CASSLWGTYTEAFF.

The chain is built from TRBV7-9 and TRBJ2-7; TRBD2 is a possible D gene (5 bases). This CDR3 contains 14 residues. Germline CDR1 SEHNR, CDR2 FQNEAQ (reference sequence). Trimming took 3 bases from V and 0 from J, leaving 9 bases between them. For the CDR3, the DNA is TGTGCCAGCAGCTTGTCCAGCGGCTCCTACGAGCAGTACTTC. Translated: CASSLSSGSYEQYF.

The V call is TRBV6-1, the J call TRBJ2-1; D might be TRBD1 (6 bases). The CDR3 loop spans 13 amino acids. Per the germline V gene, CDR1 is MNHNS and CDR2 is SASEGT. The V end was cut by 5 bases, the J end by 9 bases, with 14 bases between. The CDR3 region is CASSWTALGEQFF. The CDR3 coding sequence is TGTGCCAGCAGTTGGACAGCCTTGGGTGAGCAGTTCTTC.

This rearrangement joins TRBV6-5 to TRBJ1-1, with a weak D call TRBD1 (6 bases). The germline V gene encodes CDR1 MNHEY and CDR2 SVGAGI. V lost 3 bases and J lost 8, with 13 bases in between. This CDR3 comprises 13 residues. CDR3: CASSYEGGSEAFF. CDR3 DNA: TGTGCCAGCAGTTATGAAGGGGGATCGGAAGCTTTCTTT.

The gene calls are TRBV9 and TRBJ2-7; 8 bases are shared with TRBD2. The length of the CDR3 is 14 residues. Germline values: CDR1 SGDLS, CDR2 YYNGEE. V was clipped by 2 bases and J by 5 bases; unmatched bases: 6. CDR3 bases: TGTGCCAGCAGCGTCGGCGGGGGGACCCACGAGCAGTACTTC. The encoded protein is CASSVGGGTHEQYF.

The J gene is TRBJ2-2, the V gene TRBV2, with 7 bases that match TRBD2. The CDR3 sequence is 15 residues long. Trimming at V came to 4 bases and at J to 5 bases, leaving 7 bases not matched to a gene. From germline, CDR1 is SNHLY and CDR2 FYNNEI. Written as DNA, the CDR3 is TGTGCCAGCAGTGTTGGGGGGGACGGGACCGGGGAGCTGTTTTTT. Protein: CASSVGGDGTGELFF.

This chain uses TRBV2 with TRBJ1-2; D gene ambiguous. Trimming took 7 bases from V and 8 from J, leaving 17 bases between them. The germline CDR1 and CDR2 sequences are SNHLY and FYNNEI. The CDR3 covers 13 residues. CDR3 amino acids: CASNQDRRGGYTF. As DNA, the CDR3 is TGTGCCAGCAATCAGGACCGCCGGGGAGGCTACACCTTC.

In this sample, this clone turned up a few times. One junction end disagrees with the germline gene, perhaps due to a read error. The chain employs TRBV5-1 and TRBJ2-6; tentatively, D is TRBD1 (5 bases). Germline loops: CDR1 SGHRS, CDR2 YFSETQ. CDR3 length: 13 residues. The CDR3, as DNA: TGCGCCAGCAGCCCCCCCAGGGCCAGCGTCCTGACTTTC. Translation: CASSPPRASVLTF.

The chain recombines TRBV29-1 with TRBJ1-2; D is ambiguous. Germline-derived CDR1 and CDR2 are SQVTM and ANQGSEA. The CDR3 runs to 13 residues. V lost 0 bases, J lost 6 bases, and 11 bases lay in between. DNA of the CDR3: TGCAGCGTTGAAGATCGAAGTCCGGATGGCTACACCTTC. Translation gives CSVEDRSPDGYTF.

The chain combines TRBV5-1 with TRBJ2-3, with 11 bases that match TRBD2. The CDR3 covers 16 residues. V gave up 4 bases and J gave up 4 bases; unmatched junction bases: 8. Germline CDR1 reads SGHRS; CDR2 reads YFSETQ. Here the CDR3 reads CASSAETSGASDTQYF. DNA of the CDR3: TGCGCCAGCAGCGCGGAGACTAGCGGGGCGTCAGATACGCAGTATTTT.

The chain carries TRBV7-9 and TRBJ2-1; 8 nucleotides align to TRBD2. The ends lost 4 bases at V and 7 bases at J; junction bases unmatched: 12. The CDR3 sequence is 16 residues long. Germline V gene sequence: CDR1 SEHNR, CDR2 FQNEAQ (reference sequence). The CDR3 nucleotides are TGTGCCAGCAGCTCCGCCCAAGCGGGGGTTAGGAATGAGCAGTTCTTC. It yields the protein CASSSAQAGVRNEQFF.

In its sample, this clone was seen once. V usage is TRBV2 and J usage is TRBJ2-6; the D gene is possibly TRBD1 (5 bases). CDR3 length equals 16 residues. With 3 bases removed from V and 0 bases from J, the gap between germline ends came to 9 bases. Germline V gene lookup returns CDR1 SNHLY and CDR2 FYNNEI. The CDR3 coding sequence is TGTGCCAGCAGTGAGGGGCACGTCTCTGGGGCCAACGTCCTGACTTTC. It yields the protein CASSEGHVSGANVLTF.

V usage is TRBV9 and J usage is TRBJ2-1, with 10 bases that match TRBD1. Germline CDR1 SGDLS, CDR2 YYNGEE. CDR3 length: 21 amino acids. After removal of 0 bases from V and 4 bases from J, the junction contained 19 bases not matched to a gene. The CDR3 DNA follows: TGTGCCAGCAGCGTAGGATTTAGGGGGACAGGGGATTACCTAGGGTACAATGAGCAGTTCTTC. Protein sequence: CASSVGFRGTGDYLGYNEQFF. Drawing the rest from reference TRBV9 and TRBJ2-1, the complete variable domain is DSGVTQTPKHLITATGQRVTLRCSPRSGDLSVYWYQQSLDQGLQFLIQYYNGEERAKGNILERFSAQQFPDLHSELNLSSLELGDSALYFCASSVGFRGTGDYLGYNEQFFGPGTRLTVL.

The CDR3 DNA reads TGTGCCAGCAGCCCGCGGGGGGTGGAGGCAGATACGCAGTATTTT. It translates to CASSPRGVEADTQYF. This chain connects TRBV5-8 to TRBJ2-3; 8 nucleotides line up with TRBD2. Germline V gene sequence: CDR1 SGHTS, CDR2 YDEGEE. The CDR3 extends over 15 amino acids. V was clipped by 4 bases and J by 4 bases; unmatched bases: 8.

J is TRBJ1-4 and V is TRBV27; D is possibly TRBD1 (5 bases). The CDR3 extends over 16 amino acids. V was cut by 4 bases and J by 3 bases, with 15 bases left in between. Germline V gene sequence: CDR1 MNHEY, CDR2 SMNVEV (reference sequence). This CDR3 is CASSSAVQGPNEKLFF. CDR3 coding DNA: TGTGCCAGCAGTTCCGCCGTCCAGGGCCCTAATGAAAAACTGTTTTTT.

The V and J genes are TRBV29-1 and TRBJ2-7; TRBD1 matches at 7 bases. V was clipped by 6 bases and J by 2 bases; unmatched bases: 7. CDR3 size: 13 residues. Germline CDR1 is SQVTM and CDR2 is ANQGSEA. The CDR3 sequence: CSVVGQTPYEQYF. The CDR3 nucleotides read TGCAGCGTGGTGGGACAGACCCCCTACGAGCAGTACTTC.

The chain recombines TRBV2 with TRBJ1-2, with D possibly TRBD1 on 6 matching bases. The CDR3 consists of 11 residues. V was trimmed by 7 bases and J by 7 bases, leaving 10 bases between them. From germline, CDR1 is SNHLY and CDR2 FYNNEI. CDR3 sequence: CASTRDIGYTF. Written as DNA, the CDR3 is TGTGCCAGCACCCGGGACATTGGCTACACCTTC. The complete variable domain, with remaining parts taken from reference TRBV2 and TRBJ1-2, reads EPEVTQTPSHQVTQMGQEVILRCVPISNHLYFYWYRQILGQKVEFLVSFYNNEISEKSEIFDDQFSVERPDGSNFTLKIRSTKLEDSAMYFCASTRDIGYTFGSGTRLTVV.